This T cell receptor (beta chain) is from a study of human T cells and chemical hapten exposure. Study-wide background: Patients received weekly diphenylcyclopropenone doses to the scalp throughout the approximately 25-week study.

The library labeled individual cDNA molecules by adding unique molecular identifiers to them. TCRdb itself ran the RACE reads through MiXCR, one entry per CDR3 protein. Among about 70,000 distinct CDR3 sequences listed, about 9% were seen once. As concerns this clonotype: Its antigen is as yet unknown.

Trimming pared 4 bases from V and 0 bases from J, leaving 13 bases between. The CDR3 runs to 16 residues. Per germline, CDR1 SGHRS and CDR2 YFSETQ. Study results and limitations: TCRs at a frequency above 1 in 1000 stayed unchanged with DPC sensitization.

Time point of the sample: patch test 2, 6 weeks after DPC sensitization. Described treatment: therapeutic diphenylcyclopropenone sensitization with weekly scalp DPC. Sequencing was performed on whole blood, taken in connection with sensitization to the hapten diphenylcyclopropenone (DPC). The sequence was obtained from a woman between 45 and 60 years old with alopecia areata. Some clones in this sample may be carry-over from other donors' samples. The V and J genes are TRBV5-1 and TRBJ1-4; D is ambiguous. The CDR3 loop reads CASSPDTVATNEKLFF. CDR3 nucleotides: TGCGCCAGCAGCCCCGACACCGTTGCAACTAATGAAAAACTGTTTTTT.